Listed below are T cell receptor beta chains from one sample, sequenced in a study of radiation and T cells in renal cell carcinoma. Some clones are missing from TCRdb's copy, which holds only in-frame ones; the method was immunoSEQ multiplex PCR. In the table there are about 150,000 clones, roughly 84% of which are singletons. This specimen consisted of blood, obtained from a patient whose treatment included radiotherapy and nephrectomy. The origin of the receptors is a woman between 45 and 60 years old with renal cell carcinoma. CDR3s include the opening cysteine and the closing phenylalanine or tryptophan. The D gene is left open where the match is weak. The size of a clone is reported for some rows only, either as once, few or many, or as a class for expanded clones.

TRBD2 | . | TRBJ2-3 | TRBV5-4 | CASSLGAGGPADTQYF | TGTGCCAGCAGCTTGGGAGCGGGGGGGCCTGCAGATACGCAGTATTTT
. | . | TRBJ1-5 | TRBV6-1 | CASSERWDQPQHF | TGTGCCAGCAGTGAACGGTGGGATCAGCCCCAGCATTTT
. | . | TRBJ2-2 | TRBV19 | CASSPLTRPVLTGELFF | TGTGCCAGTAGTCCCCTGACTAGACCGGTACTCACCGGGGAGCTGTTTTTT
TRBD1 | . | TRBJ2-3 | TRBV6-1 | CASSGLQGQTDTQYF | TGTGCCAGCAGCGGGCTACAGGGACAGACAGATACGCAGTATTTT
TRBD1 | . | TRBJ1-4 | TRBV6-5 | CASGQDRGREKLFF | TGTGCCAGCGGCCAGGACAGGGGGAGGGAAAAACTGTTTTTT
TRBD2 | . | TRBJ2-1 | TRBV6-1 | CASSGSLRLAGGGNEQFF | TGTGCCAGCAGTGGATCGCTAAGACTAGCGGGGGGTGGTAATGAGCAGTTCTTC
. | . | TRBJ1-6 | TRBV7-9 | CASSSTWSPLHF | TGTGCCAGCAGCTCCACTTGGTCACCCCTCCACTTT
. | . | TRBJ1-4 | TRBV30 | CAWAHNGAVSNEKLFF | TGTGCCTGGGCCCACAACGGGGCGGTCAGTAATGAAAAACTGTTTTTT
. | . | TRBJ1-1 | TRBV5-1 | CASSLGPIRDNTEAFF | TGCGCCAGCAGCTTGGGCCCCATTAGGGACAACACTGAAGCTTTCTTT
. | . | TRBJ2-4 | TRBV6-1 | CASFTGSVAKNIQYF | TGTGCCAGCTTCACAGGGTCCGTGGCCAAAAACATTCAGTACTTC
TRBD1 | . | TRBJ2-7 | TRBV15 | CATSRPYRGREQYF | TGTGCCACCAGCAGACCCTACAGGGGGCGCGAGCAGTACTTC
TRBD1 | . | TRBJ1-1 | TRBV2 | CASSVDRWRDTEAFF | TGTGCCAGCAGTGTGGACAGGTGGAGGGACACTGAAGCTTTCTTT
. | . | TRBJ1-1 | TRBV18 | CASSLNRGIEAFF | TGTGCCAGCTCACTAAACCGGGGGATTGAAGCTTTCTTT
. | . | TRBJ1-1 | TRBV7-6 | CASGVVGQGNTEAFF | TGTGCCAGCGGGGTGGTCGGGCAGGGGAACACTGAAGCTTTCTTT
. | . | TRBJ1-4 | TRBV6-6 | CASSFRPGVEKLFF | TGTGCCAGCAGTTTCCGACCGGGAGTTGAAAAACTGTTTTTT
. | . | TRBJ2-3 | TRBV7-3 | CASSRGIQGDTQYF | TGTGCCAGCAGCCGCGGCATACAAGGAGATACGCAGTATTTT
. | . | TRBJ1-5 | TRBV19 | CASSPFQGNQPQHF | TGTGCCAGTAGCCCTTTTCAGGGGAATCAGCCCCAGCATTTT
. | . | TRBJ1-2 | TRBV5-1 | CASSFGDIDGYTF | TGCGCCAGCAGCTTCGGGGACATCGATGGCTACACCTTC
TRBD1 | . | TRBJ2-5 | TRBV5-6 | CASSLGLVQGAQETQYF | TGTGCCAGCAGCTTGGGGCTGGTGCAGGGGGCACAAGAGACCCAGTACTTC
. | . | TRBJ1-1 | TRBV7-2 | CASSPRQRMNTEAFF | TGTGCCAGCAGCCCCCGACAGAGAATGAACACTGAAGCTTTCTTT
TRBD2 | once | TRBJ2-5 | TRBV19 | CASSPISGRVKETQYF | TGTGCCAGTAGTCCCATTAGCGGGAGAGTTAAAGAGACCCAGTACTTC
. | . | TRBJ1-4 | TRBV7-9 | CASSLAYEKLFF | TGTGCCAGCAGCTTAGCTTATGAAAAACTGTTTTTT
TRBD1 | . | TRBJ1-2 | TRBV5-6 | CASSLGTVKGYTF | TGTGCCAGCAGCCTGGGGACAGTGAAGGGCTACACCTTC
. | once | TRBJ1-4 | TRBV5-1 | CASSSSSATNEKLFF | TGCGCCAGCAGCTCATCATCAGCAACTAATGAAAAACTGTTTTTT
TRBD1 | . | TRBJ1-1 | TRBV7-6 | CASSPRQGRSDTEAFF | TGTGCCAGCAGCCCCAGACAGGGGAGGTCCGACACTGAAGCTTTCTTT
TRBD1 | . | TRBJ1-1 | TRBV30 | CAWKTGLNTEAFF | TGTGCCTGGAAGACAGGGTTGAACACTGAAGCTTTCTTT
. | . | TRBJ1-5 | TRBV18 | CASSPTGFGQPQHF | TGTGCCAGCTCACCAACAGGGTTTGGTCAGCCCCAGCATTTT
. | . | TRBJ1-3 | TRBV18 | CASYVRGHRSGNTIYF | TGTGCCAGCTACGTCCGGGGACACCGGTCTGGAAACACCATATATTTT
. | . | TRBJ1-1 | TRBV29-1 | CSVTRGGGTEAFF | TGCAGCGTTACGAGGGGAGGAGGGACTGAAGCTTTCTTT
. | . | TRBJ1-2 | TRBV19 | CASSLGTQGGYGYTF | TGTGCCAGTAGTCTCGGGACGCAGGGTGGCTATGGCTACACCTTC
. | . | TRBJ2-3 | TRBV18 | CASSRGSTDTQYF | TGTGCCAGCTCCCGCGGAAGCACAGATACGCAGTATTTT
. | . | TRBJ1-3 | TRBV7-2 | CASTRAGNTIYF | TGTGCCAGCACCCGAGCTGGAAACACCATATATTTT
TRBD1 | . | TRBJ1-2 | TRBV6-5 | CASSLGQNYGYTF | TGTGCCAGCAGCCTGGGACAGAATTATGGCTACACCTTC
. | . | TRBJ1-2 | TRBV15 | CATSRISWANYGYTF | TGTGCCACCAGCAGAATATCTTGGGCTAACTATGGCTACACCTTC
. | . | TRBJ1-3 | TRBV5-4 | CASGKASGNTIYF | TGTGCCAGCGGCAAAGCCTCTGGAAACACCATATATTTT
. | few | TRBJ2-7 | TRBV9 | CALRRLSGEQYF | TGTGCCCTCAGAAGGCTTTCGGGCGAGCAGTACTTC
. | . | TRBJ2-2 | TRBV6-5 | CASSPRRSDTGELFF | TGTGCCAGCAGCCCCAGGCGGTCCGACACCGGGGAGCTGTTTTTT
. | . | TRBJ2-7 | TRBV11-2 | CASSLNTRGRVEQYF | TGTGCCAGCAGCTTAAATACTAGGGGTAGGGTCGAGCAGTACTTC
. | . | TRBJ1-2 | TRBV18 | CASSPVLQVSNYGYTF | TGTGCCAGCTCACCGGTACTACAGGTTTCTAACTATGGCTACACCTTC
. | . | TRBJ1-2 | TRBV27 | CASSASDRNNYGYTF | TGTGCCAGCAGTGCCTCGGACAGAAATAACTATGGCTACACCTTC